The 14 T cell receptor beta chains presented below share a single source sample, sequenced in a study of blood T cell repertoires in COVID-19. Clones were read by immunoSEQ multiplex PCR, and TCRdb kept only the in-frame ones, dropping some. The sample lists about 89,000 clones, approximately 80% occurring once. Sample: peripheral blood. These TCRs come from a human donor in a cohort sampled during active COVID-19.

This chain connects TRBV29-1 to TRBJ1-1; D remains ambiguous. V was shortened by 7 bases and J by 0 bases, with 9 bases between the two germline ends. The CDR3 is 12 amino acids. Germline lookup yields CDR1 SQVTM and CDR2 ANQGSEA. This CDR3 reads CSGRPLNTEAFF. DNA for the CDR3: TGCAGCGGGAGACCGCTGAACACTGAAGCTTTCTTT.

CDR3 bases: TGTGCCAGTAGTATTACGAGTGGCGGGACAGCTTACAATGAGCAGTTCTTC. Amino acid sequence: CASSITSGGTAYNEQFF. V and J are TRBV19 and TRBJ2-1; a possible D gene is TRBD1 (7 bases). Per the germline V gene, CDR1 is LNHDA and CDR2 is SQIVND (reference sequence). The CDR3 loop spans 17 amino acids. V lost 3 bases and J lost 4, with 19 bases in between.

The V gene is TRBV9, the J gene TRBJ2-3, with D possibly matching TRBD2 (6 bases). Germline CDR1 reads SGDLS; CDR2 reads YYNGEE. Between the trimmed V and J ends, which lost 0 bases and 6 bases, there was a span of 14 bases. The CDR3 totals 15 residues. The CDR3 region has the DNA TGTGCCAGCAGCGTAGCTAGCGAGGGGAGGGATACGCAGTATTTT. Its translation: CASSVASEGRDTQYF.

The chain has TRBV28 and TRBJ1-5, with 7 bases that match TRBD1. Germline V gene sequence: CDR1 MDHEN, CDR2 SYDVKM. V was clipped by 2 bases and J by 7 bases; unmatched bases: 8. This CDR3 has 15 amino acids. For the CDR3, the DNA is TGTGCCAGCAGTTTAGGACAGGTCGGTTGGCAGCCCCAGCATTTT. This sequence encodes CASSLGQVGWQPQHF.

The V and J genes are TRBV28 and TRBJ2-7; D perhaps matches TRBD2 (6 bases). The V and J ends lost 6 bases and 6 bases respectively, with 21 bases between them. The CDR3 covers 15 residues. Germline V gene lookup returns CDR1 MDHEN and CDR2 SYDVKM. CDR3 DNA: TGTGCCAGCAGACGTTTATCGGGAGCAATCCGCGAGCAGTACTTC. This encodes CASRRLSGAIREQYF.

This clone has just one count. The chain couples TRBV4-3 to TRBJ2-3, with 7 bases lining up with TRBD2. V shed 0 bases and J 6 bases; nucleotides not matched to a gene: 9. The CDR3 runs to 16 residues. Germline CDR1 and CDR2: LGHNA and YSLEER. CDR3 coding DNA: TGCGCCAGCAGCCAAGATCTCGGGACTATGTTCGATACGCAGTATTTT. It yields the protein CASSQDLGTMFDTQYF.

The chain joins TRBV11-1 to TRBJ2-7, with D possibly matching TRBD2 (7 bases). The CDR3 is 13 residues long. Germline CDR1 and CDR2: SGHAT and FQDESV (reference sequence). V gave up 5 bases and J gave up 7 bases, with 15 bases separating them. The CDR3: CASSRKQGGEQYF. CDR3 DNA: TGTGCCAGCAGCAGAAAACAGGGAGGGGAGCAGTACTTC.

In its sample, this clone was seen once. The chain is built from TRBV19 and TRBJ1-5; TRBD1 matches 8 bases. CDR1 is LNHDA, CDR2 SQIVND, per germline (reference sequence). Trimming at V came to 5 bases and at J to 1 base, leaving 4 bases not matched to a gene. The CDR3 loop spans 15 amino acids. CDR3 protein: CASSQGAGSNQPQHF. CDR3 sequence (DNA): TGTGCCAGTAGTCAGGGGGCTGGGAGCAATCAGCCCCAGCATTTT.

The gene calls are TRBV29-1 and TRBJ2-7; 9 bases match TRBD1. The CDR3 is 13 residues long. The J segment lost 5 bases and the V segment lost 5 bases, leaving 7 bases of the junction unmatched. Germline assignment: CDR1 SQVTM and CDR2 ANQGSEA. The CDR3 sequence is CSVLGTGFDEQYF. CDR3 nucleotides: TGCAGCGTTCTAGGGACAGGGTTCGACGAGCAGTACTTC.

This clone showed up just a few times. The CDR3 protein is CASSPGQSSGNTIYF. Written as DNA, the CDR3 is TGTGCCAGCTCACCAGGACAAAGCTCTGGAAACACCATATATTTT. V gene TRBV18 combines with J gene TRBJ1-3; the D gene is possibly TRBD1 (5 bases). V was clipped by 2 bases and J by 0 bases, with 8 bases between them. Germline CDR1 and CDR2: KGHSH and LQKENI. This CDR3 is built from 15 residues.

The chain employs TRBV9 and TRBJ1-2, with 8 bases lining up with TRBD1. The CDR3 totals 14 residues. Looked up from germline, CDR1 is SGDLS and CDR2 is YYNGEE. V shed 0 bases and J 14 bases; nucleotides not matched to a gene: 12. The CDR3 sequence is CASSVEGPQGARTF. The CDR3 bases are TGTGCCAGCAGCGTAGAGGGCCCCCAGGGGGCGCGGACCTTC.

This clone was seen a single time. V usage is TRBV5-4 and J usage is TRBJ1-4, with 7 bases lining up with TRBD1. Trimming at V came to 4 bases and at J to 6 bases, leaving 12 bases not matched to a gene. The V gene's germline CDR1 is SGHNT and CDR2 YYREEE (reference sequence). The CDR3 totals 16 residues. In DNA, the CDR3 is TGTGCCAGCAGCCGGCGACAGGGATTGATCTATGAAAAACTGTTTTTT. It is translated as CASSRRQGLIYEKLFF.

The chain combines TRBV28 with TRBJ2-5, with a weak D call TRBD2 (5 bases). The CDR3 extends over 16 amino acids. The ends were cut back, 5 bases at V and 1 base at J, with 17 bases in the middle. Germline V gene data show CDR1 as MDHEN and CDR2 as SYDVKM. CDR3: CASSAPGRTPQETQYF. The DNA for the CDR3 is TGTGCCAGCAGTGCACCGGGAAGAACCCCCCAAGAGACCCAGTACTTC.

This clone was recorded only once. CDR3 residues: CASSSDQDYTDTQYF. The CDR3 DNA sequence: TGTGCCAGCAGTTCCGATCAGGACTACACAGATACGCAGTATTTT. The rearrangement links TRBV6-2 or TRBV6-3 to TRBJ2-3, with D possibly matching TRBD2 (6 bases). The CDR3 runs 15 residues. CDR1 is MNHEY and CDR2 is SVGEGT in the germline V gene. V was cut by 4 bases and J by 2 bases, with 13 bases left in between.